The clone carrying this TCR beta chain showed up just a few times. Its specificity is unknown. These data originate in a study of response to subunit inactivated influenza vaccine. Study-wide results and caveats: It was suggested by the authors that few new T cells are recruited by each seasonal influenza vaccination.

Losses at the gene ends were 1 base for V and 0 bases for J; bases not matched to a gene: 5. Germline loops: CDR1 SGHDN, CDR2 FVKESK. The CDR3 extends over 16 amino acids. TCRdb passed the RT-PCR reads through MiXCR, listing each CDR3 protein once. This table has approximately 680,000 distinct CDR3 sequences, less than 20% appearing once. This clonotype was sampled from a man between 45 and 60 years old who received an inactivated influenza vaccine. The chain couples TRBV14 to TRBJ2-5, with 7 bases matching TRBD1. The sample in question was PBMCs from blood, obtained roughly 12 days after vaccination. CDR3: CASSQAGTDYQETQYF. The CDR3 nucleotides are TGTGCCAGCAGCCAAGCCGGGACAGACTACCAAGAGACCCAGTACTTC.